This passage covers 6 T cell receptor beta chains from one sample sequenced in a study of glioma-infiltrating T cells after dendritic cell vaccination. Method: immunoSEQ multiplex PCR; TCRdb's copy keeps in-frame clones and lacks some. The sample records approximately 50,000 clones, about 89% being singletons. Documented time point: after dendritic cell vaccination, including at tumor progression/relapse. The sample here was blood, taken after dendritic cell vaccination. Every receptor here comes from a human donor with glioblastoma.

The rearrangement uses TRBV5-6 and TRBJ1-3, with D possibly matching TRBD1 (6 bases). Germline V gene data show CDR1 as SGHDT and CDR2 as YYEEEE. The CDR3 spans 15 residues. Trimming pared 4 bases from V and 1 base from J, leaving 12 bases between. This CDR3 is CASSVDTGSGNTIYF. CDR3 nucleotide sequence: TGTGCCAGCAGCGTGGATACAGGGTCTGGAAACACCATATATTTT.

The V and J genes are TRBV7-2 and TRBJ1-3; unclear D gene. The ends were cut back, 2 bases at V and 0 bases at J, with 11 bases in the middle. CDR1 is SGHTA and CDR2 is FQGNSA in the germline V gene. The CDR3 is 16 amino acids. CDR3 in amino acids: CASSLNSPRSGNTIYF. Written as DNA, the CDR3 is TGTGCCAGCAGCTTAAACTCTCCGCGCTCTGGAAACACCATATATTTT. The whole variable domain, filled in from reference TRBV7-2 and TRBJ1-3, reads GAGVSQSPSNKVTEKGKDVELRCDPISGHTALYWYRQSLGQGLEFLIYFQGNSAPDKSGLPSDRFSAERTGGSVSTLTIQRTQQEDSAVYLCASSLNSPRSGNTIYFGEGSWLTVV.

The rearrangement joins TRBV6-5 to TRBJ1-2, with D perhaps matching TRBD1 (6 bases). Germline lookup yields CDR1 MNHEY and CDR2 SVGAGI. The germline V and J ends were trimmed by 5 bases and 11 bases, with 15 bases remaining between them. This CDR3 has 12 residues. The CDR3 DNA follows: TGTGCCAGCAGTAAGCAGGGGAGAGGTTACACCTTC. Residues: CASSKQGRGYTF.

The chain recombines TRBV21-1 with TRBJ2-7; the table assigns TRBD2, which was not confirmed against the DNA. TRBV21-1 is an annotated pseudogene. This CDR3 spans 15 amino acids. CDR3 coding DNA: TGTGCCAGCAGCGCAATCGACTGTCGCTCCTACGAGCAGTACTTC. Translating it yields CASSAIDCRSYEQYF.

V and J are TRBV10-3 and TRBJ2-2; 7 bases align to TRBD2. The germline V gene has CDR1 ENHRY and CDR2 SYGVKD. The CDR3 is 13 amino acids. Trimming at V came to 8 bases and at J to 6 bases, leaving 6 bases not matched to a gene. CDR3 sequence: CAIRRELAGELFF. The CDR3 nucleotides are TGTGCCATCCGGCGGGAGTTGGCCGGGGAGCTGTTTTTT.

The rearrangement joins TRBV4-1 to TRBJ2-5; TRBD2 aligns across 8 bases. The assigned J gene may be wrong: the sequence end matches TRBJ2-7 better. Germline CDR1 and CDR2: MGHRA and YSYEKL. The CDR3 sequence is 22 residues long. CDR3 sequence: CASSQIIGRRWNGASGSYEQYF. CDR3 DNA: TGCGCCAGCAGCCAAATTATTGGACGTCGGTGGAATGGCGCTAGCGGGTCCTACGAGCAGTACTTC.